What follows are 27 T cell receptor beta chains derived from one specimen sequenced in a study of T cell responses to AZD1222 COVID-19 vaccine. Repertoires were generated with immunoSEQ multiplex PCR, while TCRdb's copy carries only in-frame clones and drops some. The table records roughly 150,000 clones, roughly 87% of them present only once. The sample consisted of peripheral blood, taken 28 days after the second AZD1222 dose. All receptors derive from an adult who received the AZD1222 COVID-19 vaccine.

The V call is TRBV11-2, the J call TRBJ2-2; TRBD1 might be the D (6 bases). The CDR3 spans 16 residues. Per germline, CDR1 SGHAT and CDR2 FQNNGV. Trimming stripped 1 base from V and 6 bases from J, with 15 bases between. In DNA form, the CDR3 reads TGTGCCAGCAGCTTAGTGGACAGCCAAACCCCCGGGGAGCTGTTTTTT. Amino acids: CASSLVDSQTPGELFF.

This chain joins TRBV27 and TRBJ2-7; 10 bases are a match to TRBD1. V dropped 3 bases and J dropped 4; count of bases not matched to a gene: 9. This CDR3 is 16 amino acids long. The germline gives CDR1 MNHEY, CDR2 SMNVEV (reference sequence). CDR3 sequence reads: CASSFSGTGVMYEQYF. CDR3 bases: TGTGCCAGCAGTTTCTCCGGGACAGGGGTCATGTACGAGCAGTACTTC.

The rearrangement uses TRBV5-1 and TRBJ2-7; TRBD1 matches 7 bases. Germline trimming cut 3 bases from V and 2 bases from J; bases unmatched to any gene: 8. The CDR3 is 15 residues long. Germline V lookup: CDR1 SGHRS, CDR2 YFSETQ. The DNA for the CDR3 is TGCGCCAGCAGCTGGGGGACAGACACAACCTACGAGCAGTACTTC. Its protein product is CASSWGTDTTYEQYF.

The chain employs TRBV5-1 and TRBJ2-7, with 10 bases aligning to TRBD1. The CDR3 runs to 15 residues. CDR1 and CDR2 (germline): SGHRS, YFSETQ. Germline trimming cut 4 bases from V and 3 bases from J; bases unmatched to any gene: 7. CDR3 region: CASSLGQGVFYEQYF. The CDR3 coding sequence is TGCGCCAGCAGCCTAGGACAGGGGGTCTTCTACGAGCAGTACTTC.

This rearrangement joins TRBV12-5 to TRBJ2-5, with D unclear. V was clipped by 1 base and J by 4 bases, with 7 bases between them. The CDR3 is 13 residues long. Germline V lookup: CDR1 LGHNT, CDR2 FRNRAP. CDR3 residues: CASGLGSVETQYF. The CDR3 DNA is TGTGCTAGTGGTTTGGGGTCTGTAGAGACCCAGTACTTC.

This clone was found once. The chain has TRBV28 and TRBJ1-2; weak D call: TRBD1 (5 bases). The CDR3 spans 15 residues. V gave up 5 bases and J gave up 0 bases, with 13 bases separating them. Germline CDR1 MDHEN, CDR2 SYDVKM. In nucleotides, the CDR3 is TGTGCCAGCAGTGCTCCGGGACCCTCTAACTATGGCTACACCTTC. Translating it yields CASSAPGPSNYGYTF.

The genes are TRBV7-3 and TRBJ2-2, with 8 bases aligning to TRBD2. The germline gives CDR1 SGHTA, CDR2 FQGTGA. This CDR3 is built from 15 residues. V lost 0 bases to trimming and J lost 4 bases; unmatched junction nucleotides: 1. The CDR3 nucleotides read TGTGCCAGCAGCTTAACTAGCGGGGTCACCGGGGAGCTGTTTTTT. Translating gives CASSLTSGVTGELFF.

Only one count was recorded for this clone. The chain joins TRBV6-1 to TRBJ1-1; D unclear. Germline CDR1 and CDR2: MNHNS and SASEGT. The V and J ends lost 2 bases and 6 bases respectively, with 4 bases between them. CDR3 length equals 11 residues. The CDR3 is CASSEWAEAFF. CDR3 DNA: TGTGCCAGCAGTGAATGGGCTGAAGCTTTCTTT.

This sequence joins TRBV2 and TRBJ1-4, with D unclear. Germline CDR1 and CDR2: SNHLY and FYNNEI. This CDR3 spans 14 amino acids. The germline V and J ends were trimmed by 1 base and 10 bases, with 13 bases remaining between them. The CDR3 is CASSEEGIRSKLFF. The CDR3 DNA reads as TGTGCCAGCAGTGAAGAGGGAATCAGGTCAAAACTGTTTTTT.

The chain combines TRBV7-2 with TRBJ2-7, with 12 bases aligning to TRBD2. Germline assignment: CDR1 SGHTA and CDR2 FQGNSA. This CDR3 spans 16 amino acids. V dropped 5 bases and J dropped 1; count of bases not matched to a gene: 6. CDR3 amino acids: CASSSTLAGGSYEQYF. The CDR3 nucleotides are TGTGCCAGCAGCAGCACCCTAGCGGGGGGGTCCTACGAGCAGTACTTC.

V usage is TRBV30 and J usage is TRBJ2-3; D is possibly TRBD2 (7 bases). Looked up from germline, CDR1 is GTSNPN and CDR2 is SVGIG (reference sequence). Trimming left V 3 bases short and J 2 bases short, with 15 bases between. The CDR3 is 15 amino acids. CDR3 in amino acids: CAWSRRGGLTDTQYF. In nucleotides, the CDR3 is TGTGCCTGGAGCCGAAGGGGGGGTCTCACAGATACGCAGTATTTT. The full variable domain, its missing parts supplied by reference TRBV30 and TRBJ2-3, is SQTIHQWPATLVQPVGSPLSLECTVEGTSNPNLYWYRQAAGRGLQLLFYSVGIGQISSEVPQNLSASRPQDRQFILSSKKLLLSDSGFYLCAWSRRGGLTDTQYFGPGTRLTVL.

The chain joins TRBV28 to TRBJ1-5, with D hard to call. V was shortened by 7 bases and J by 3 bases, with 13 bases between the two germline ends. The CDR3 sequence is 14 residues long. Looked up from germline, CDR1 is MDHEN and CDR2 is SYDVKM. CDR3 residues: CASIMGSYNQPQHF. The DNA of the CDR3 is TGTGCCAGCATAATGGGGTCCTACAATCAGCCCCAGCATTTT.

The rearrangement joins TRBV5-5 to TRBJ2-3; D remains unclear. The germline V and J ends were trimmed by 2 bases and 0 bases, with 7 bases remaining between them. The CDR3 spans 14 residues. Germline CDR1 is SGHKS and CDR2 is YYEKEE (reference sequence). CDR3 in amino acids: CASSFGSSTDTQYF. CDR3 in DNA: TGTGCCAGCAGCTTTGGGTCGAGCACAGATACGCAGTATTTT.

The rearrangement links TRBV5-1 to TRBJ1-6, with unresolved D. Deletions cut 2 bases from V and 5 bases from J, with 8 bases between. Germline V gene sequence: CDR1 SGHRS, CDR2 YFSETQ. This CDR3 is built from 14 residues. This chain's CDR3 is CASSFREDNSPLHF. As DNA, the CDR3 is TGCGCCAGCAGCTTTAGAGAGGATAATTCACCCCTCCACTTT.

The J gene is TRBJ1-2, the V gene TRBV19, with D hard to call. Germline V gene data show CDR1 as LNHDA and CDR2 as SQIVND (reference sequence). The CDR3 is 13 amino acids. Trimming pared 10 bases from V and 0 bases from J, leaving 12 bases between. The CDR3 protein is CATQDGANYGYTF. The DNA of the CDR3 is TGTGCCACCCAAGACGGAGCTAACTATGGCTACACCTTC.

The gene calls are TRBV19 and TRBJ2-2, with a tentative D call TRBD1 (6 bases). Germline values: CDR1 LNHDA, CDR2 SQIVND (reference sequence). The germline V and J ends were trimmed by 5 bases and 1 base, with 8 bases remaining between them. This CDR3 has 14 amino acids. CDR3 loop: CASSSTGNTGELFF. In DNA, the CDR3 is TGTGCCAGTAGTTCGACAGGGAACACCGGGGAGCTGTTTTTT.

CDR3 in DNA: TGTGCCAGCAGCTTAGGCCCCTGGACAGGGAGCATTGGCTACACCTTC. Residues: CASSLGPWTGSIGYTF. The V and J genes are TRBV7-2 and TRBJ1-2; TRBD1 agrees at 8 bases. Unmatched junction bases numbered 11, after V lost 1 base and J lost 7 bases. The CDR3 spans 16 residues. Germline V gives CDR1 SGHTA, CDR2 FQGNSA.

V usage is TRBV3-1 (or the pseudogene TRBV3-2) and J usage is TRBJ1-3; TRBD1 might be the D (5 bases). Germline V CDR1 and CDR2: LGHDT, YNNKEL (reference sequence). The CDR3 is made up of 12 amino acids. Trimming shortened V by 4 bases and J by 8 bases, and 9 bases separated the two germline ends. For the CDR3, the DNA is TGTGCCAGCAGCCCGGGGCAGGACACCATATATTTT. It yields the protein CASSPGQDTIYF.

V is TRBV10-3 and J is TRBJ2-3; the D is unclear. Per the germline V gene, CDR1 is ENHRY and CDR2 is SYGVKD. V was trimmed by 3 bases and J by 2 bases, leaving 9 bases between them. This CDR3 spans 14 amino acids. CDR3 protein: CAISDRADTDTQYF. DNA for the CDR3: TGTGCCATCAGTGACCGGGCGGACACAGATACGCAGTATTTT.

The rearrangement joins TRBV19 to TRBJ1-2; D not certain. Looked up from germline, CDR1 is LNHDA and CDR2 is SQIVND (reference sequence). Trimming took off 5 bases at V and 0 bases at J, with 10 bases between the two ends. The CDR3 spans 14 residues. CDR3 sequence (DNA): TGTGCCAGTAGTTCGGACGGATCTAACTATGGCTACACCTTC. Encoded protein: CASSSDGSNYGYTF.

This chain links TRBV7-8 with TRBJ2-5; 7 bases map to TRBD1. The CDR3 sequence is 17 residues long. Germline V gene data show CDR1 as SGHVS and CDR2 as FQNEAQ. V was clipped by 4 bases and J by 4 bases; unmatched bases: 15. The CDR3 nucleotides are TGTGCCAGCAGCTCCTACCCCGGACAGGCTGGGCGAGAGACCCAGTACTTC. Its protein product is CASSSYPGQAGRETQYF.

The chain carries TRBV4-2 and TRBJ1-1; 7 bases line up with TRBD1. Germline CDR1 and CDR2: LGHNA and YNFKEQ. With V trimmed by 6 bases and J by 5 bases, 9 bases remained unmatched. This CDR3 spans 14 amino acids. CDR3 region: CASRPSQGRTEAFF. For the CDR3, the DNA is TGTGCCAGCAGACCTTCACAGGGGAGGACTGAAGCTTTCTTT.

The chain has TRBV28 and TRBJ2-1, with 11 nucleotides matching TRBD2. Germline assignment: CDR1 MDHEN and CDR2 SYDVKM. J gave up 4 bases and V 9 bases, and 17 bases lay outside the gene matches. The CDR3 covers 18 residues. The CDR3 sequence is CASCIWGSGGGLYNEQFF. In DNA form, the CDR3 reads TGTGCCAGTTGTATCTGGGGTAGCGGGGGGGGACTATACAATGAGCAGTTCTTC.

The V and J genes are TRBV5-4 and TRBJ1-6; 12 bases line up with TRBD1. Germline V gene data show CDR1 as SGHNT and CDR2 as YYREEE (reference sequence). Trimming removed 4 bases from V and 0 bases from J; junction bases left unmatched: 5. This CDR3 is 18 amino acids long. This chain's CDR3 is CASSRGQGALSYNSPLHF. Written as DNA, the CDR3 is TGTGCCAGCAGCAGGGGACAGGGGGCGCTCTCCTATAATTCACCCCTCCACTTT. Looking up the rest from reference TRBV5-4 and TRBJ1-6 gives the full variable domain: ETGVTQSPTHLIKTRGQQVTLRCSSQSGHNTVSWYQQALGQGPQFIFQYYREEENGRGNFPPRFSGLQFPNYSSELNVNALELDDSALYLCASSRGQGALSYNSPLHFGNGTRLTVT.

The gene calls are TRBV7-9 and TRBJ2-5, with 11 bases aligning to TRBD2. The CDR3 is 18 residues long. From germline, CDR1 is SEHNR and CDR2 FQNEAQ (reference sequence). The J segment lost 5 bases and the V segment lost 0 bases, leaving 11 bases of the junction unmatched. The chain's CDR3 is CASSLAGFALAGAETQYF. CDR3 nucleotide sequence: TGTGCCAGCAGCTTAGCAGGATTTGCACTAGCGGGAGCCGAGACCCAGTACTTC.

The CDR3 protein is CASSLVTGEYGYTF. The CDR3 DNA is TGTGCCAGCAGCTTAGTAACAGGGGAATATGGCTACACCTTC. The V call is TRBV13, the J call TRBJ1-2; 7 nucleotides align to TRBD1. Trimming removed 1 base from V and 5 bases from J; junction bases left unmatched: 4. Germline V gene lookup returns CDR1 PRHDT and CDR2 FYEKMQ (reference sequence). The CDR3 totals 14 residues.

J is TRBJ1-1 and V is TRBV12-3 or TRBV12-4; D may be TRBD1 (5 bases). The CDR3 sequence is 13 residues long. The ends were cut back, 6 bases at V and 1 base at J, with 9 bases in the middle. CDR3 region: CASRRQWNTEAFF. In nucleotides, the CDR3 is TGTGCCAGCAGACGACAGTGGAACACTGAAGCTTTCTTT.